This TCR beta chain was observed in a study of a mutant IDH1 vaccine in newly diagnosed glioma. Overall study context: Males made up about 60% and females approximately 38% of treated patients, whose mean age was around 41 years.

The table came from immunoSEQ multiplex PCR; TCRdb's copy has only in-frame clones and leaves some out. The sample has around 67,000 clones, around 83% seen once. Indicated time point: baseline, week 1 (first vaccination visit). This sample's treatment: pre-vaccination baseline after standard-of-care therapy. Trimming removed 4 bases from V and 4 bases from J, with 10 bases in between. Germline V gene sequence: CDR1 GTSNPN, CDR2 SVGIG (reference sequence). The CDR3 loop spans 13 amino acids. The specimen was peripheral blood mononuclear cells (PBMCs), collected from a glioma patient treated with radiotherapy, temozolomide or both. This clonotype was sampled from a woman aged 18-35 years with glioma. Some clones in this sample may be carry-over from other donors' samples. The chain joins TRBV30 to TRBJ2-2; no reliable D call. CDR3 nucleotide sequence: TGTGCCTGGATTAATCTGGGCACCGGGGAGCTGTTTTTT. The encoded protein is CAWINLGTGELFF.